This TCR beta chain derives from a study of cytomegalovirus exposure and HLA in healthy donors. Concerning this clone itself: The antigen remains unidentified.

Whole-study findings and limits: As a later analysis showed, several of the most significant clusters appeared to be linked to common viral pathogens.

With 60 Vbeta and 13 Jbeta primers, the PCR was carried out. Method: immunoSEQ multiplex PCR; TCRdb's copy keeps in-frame clones and lacks some. The sample holds roughly 90,000 clones, about 88% seen once. The CDR3 runs 14 residues. CDR1 is SGHTA, CDR2 FQGNSA, per germline. V gave up 3 bases and J gave up 2 bases, with 8 bases separating them. V and J are TRBV7-2 and TRBJ1-5, with D maybe TRBD1 (5 bases). The source is a man aged 18 to 29 in good health and CMV-seronegative. The sample was PBMCs. In DNA, the CDR3 is TGTGCCAGCAGCTTCCAGGGCGGCAATCAGCCCCAGCATTTT. Its protein product is CASSFQGGNQPQHF. The full variable domain, completed using reference TRBV7-2 and TRBJ1-5, is GAGVSQSPSNKVTEKGKDVELRCDPISGHTALYWYRQSLGQGLEFLIYFQGNSAPDKSGLPSDRFSAERTGGSVSTLTIQRTQQEDSAVYLCASSFQGGNQPQHFGDGTRLSIL.